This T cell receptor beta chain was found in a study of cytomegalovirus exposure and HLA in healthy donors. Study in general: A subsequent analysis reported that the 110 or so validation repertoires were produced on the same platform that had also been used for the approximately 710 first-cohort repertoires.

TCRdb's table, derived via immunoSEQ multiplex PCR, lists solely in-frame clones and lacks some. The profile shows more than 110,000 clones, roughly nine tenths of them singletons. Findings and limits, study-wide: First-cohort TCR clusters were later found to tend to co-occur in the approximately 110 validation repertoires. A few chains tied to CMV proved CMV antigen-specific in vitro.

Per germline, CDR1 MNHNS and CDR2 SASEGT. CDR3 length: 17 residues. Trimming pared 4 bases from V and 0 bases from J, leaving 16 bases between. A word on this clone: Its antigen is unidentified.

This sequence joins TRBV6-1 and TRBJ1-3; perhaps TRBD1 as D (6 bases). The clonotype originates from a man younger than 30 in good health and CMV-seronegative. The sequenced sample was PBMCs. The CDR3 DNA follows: TGTGCCAGCAGTGCGGTACAGGGCCACTTCTCTGGAAACACCATATATTTT. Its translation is CASSAVQGHFSGNTIYF.